The TCR beta chain under discussion was sequenced for a study of immune characteristics of hereditary and idiopathic chronic pancreatitis. Regarding the complete study: Local pancreatic immune cells and TCRbeta repertoires were profiled in hereditary and idiopathic chronic pancreatitis and were compared with control organ donor pancreases. The gDNA-based approach was selected because minimal in vitro experimental manipulation of pancreas-infiltrating T cells was involved. TCRbeta sequencing covered 4 or 5 control pancreases, fewer than 10 hereditary chronic pancreatitis pancreases and roughly six idiopathic chronic pancreatitis pancreases.

Summary of the overall study and its limitations: Because patient tissue could be obtained only at the time of TPIAT, immune findings may have been influenced by differences in disease duration. Vbeta-Jbeta gene family usage, including TRBV10, TRBV19, TRBV23 and TRBV5, differed between hereditary and idiopathic chronic pancreatitis. Chronic pancreatitis caused by alcohol use was not included in the study. Compared with controls, both chronic pancreatitis groups had significantly higher TCRbeta repertoire diversity and lower clonality. Among 10 to 15 chronic pancreatitis patients, a positive correlation was found between numbers of productive TCR rearrangements and disease severity scores.

Pancreas tissue with chronic pancreatitis was obtained from patients having total pancreatectomy with islet autotransplantation (TPIAT). Included chronic pancreatitis patients had no known history of diabetes. For TCRbeta sequencing, genomic DNA was extracted directly from bulk pancreas tissue without sorting T cells. Idiopathic chronic pancreatitis patients had no particular identified cause of disease. At two US centers, pancreas tissues from patients and organ donors were collected on a consecutive basis. The junction shows trimming of 5 bases on V and 10 bases on J, and the gene matches do not reach 3 bases of it. Reading from cysteine to phenylalanine, the CDR3 counts 12 amino acids. The entry retains the CDR3 DNA only, 36 bases that are in frame from base 1. CDR1 and CDR2, per the germline V gene, are ENHRY and SYGVKD. The library was generated by the immunoSEQ multiplex PCR assay. From pancreatic genomic DNA, the TCRbeta CDR3 region along with adjacent sequences was amplified and then sequenced. Per the source publication's procedure: Productive clonality and productive rearrangement counts were measured along with repertoire diversity, which was expressed as a mean normalized Shannon-Wiener index. Control and chronic pancreatitis repertoire metrics were compared with the nonparametric Mann-Whitney U test. A clonotype counted as shared when its CDR3beta sequence had identical amino acid composition and length across subjects. TCRdb retrieved this table from immuneACCESS and kept in-frame rearrangements only. Not all clones are present; in checked studies, unresolved V genes account for under half, and no reason is known for the remainder. Clone size and V and J calls were adopted from that table, with D and trimming inferred from the DNA. The sample table records around 10,000 clones; about 85% of these occur just once. More than 13% of the sample is in the top ten clones.

A note on this clone: It has no known antigen specificity. One base away there is no much larger clone; base qualities are not given.

Material for sequencing was pancreas tissue with idiopathic chronic pancreatitis. The cell subset or site label of this sample denotes: chronic pancreatitis without an identified cause. The rearranged chain carries TRBV10-3 and TRBJ1-2; TRBD1 fits 11 bases in the junction. The sequence derives from a human donor with chronic pancreatitis. In nucleotide form, the sequence is TGTGCCATCAGTCCCGGACAGGGGGCCTACACCTTC. The encoded protein is CAISPGQGAYTF.